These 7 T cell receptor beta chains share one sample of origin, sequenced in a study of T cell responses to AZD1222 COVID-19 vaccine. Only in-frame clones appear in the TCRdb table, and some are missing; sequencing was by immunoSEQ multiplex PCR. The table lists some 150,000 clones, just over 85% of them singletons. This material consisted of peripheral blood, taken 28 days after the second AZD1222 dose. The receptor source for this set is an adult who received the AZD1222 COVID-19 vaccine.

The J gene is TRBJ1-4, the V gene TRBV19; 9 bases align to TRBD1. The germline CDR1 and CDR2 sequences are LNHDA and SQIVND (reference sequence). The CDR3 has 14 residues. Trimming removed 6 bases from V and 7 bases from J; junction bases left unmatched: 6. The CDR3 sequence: CASSRTGEGEKLFF. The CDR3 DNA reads TGTGCCAGTAGCAGGACAGGGGAAGGTGAAAAACTGTTTTTT.

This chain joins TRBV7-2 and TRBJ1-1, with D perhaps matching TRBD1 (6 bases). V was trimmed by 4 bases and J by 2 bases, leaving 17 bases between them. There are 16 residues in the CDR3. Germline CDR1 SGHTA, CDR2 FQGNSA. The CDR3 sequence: CASSWTGGTTNTEAFF. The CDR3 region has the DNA TGTGCCAGCAGCTGGACGGGGGGGACAACTAACACTGAAGCTTTCTTT.

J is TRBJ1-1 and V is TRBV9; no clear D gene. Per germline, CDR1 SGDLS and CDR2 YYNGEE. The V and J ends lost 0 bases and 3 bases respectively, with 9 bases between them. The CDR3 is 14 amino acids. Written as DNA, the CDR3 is TGTGCCAGCAGCGTAGCTACAGATTACACTGAAGCTTTCTTT. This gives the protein CASSVATDYTEAFF.

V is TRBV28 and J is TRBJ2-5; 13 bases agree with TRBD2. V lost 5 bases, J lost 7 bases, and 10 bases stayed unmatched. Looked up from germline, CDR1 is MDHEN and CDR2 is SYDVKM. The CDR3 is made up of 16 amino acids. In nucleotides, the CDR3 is TGTGCCAGCAGTACTCCGACTAGCGGGGGGTTGGGGACCCAGTACTTC. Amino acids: CASSTPTSGGLGTQYF. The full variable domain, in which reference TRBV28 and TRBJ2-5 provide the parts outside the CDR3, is DVKVTQSSRYLVKRTGEKVFLECVQDMDHENMFWYRQDPGLGLRLIYFSYDVKMKEKGDIPEGYSVSREKKERFSLILESASTNQTSMYLCASSTPTSGGLGTQYFGPGTRLLVL.

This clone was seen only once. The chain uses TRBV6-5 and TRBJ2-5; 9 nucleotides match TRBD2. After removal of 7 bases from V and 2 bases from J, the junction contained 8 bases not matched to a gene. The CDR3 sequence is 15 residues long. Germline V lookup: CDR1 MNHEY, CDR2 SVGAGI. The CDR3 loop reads CASTDGAGGQETQYF. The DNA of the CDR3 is TGTGCCAGCACCGACGGAGCGGGAGGACAAGAGACCCAGTACTTC.

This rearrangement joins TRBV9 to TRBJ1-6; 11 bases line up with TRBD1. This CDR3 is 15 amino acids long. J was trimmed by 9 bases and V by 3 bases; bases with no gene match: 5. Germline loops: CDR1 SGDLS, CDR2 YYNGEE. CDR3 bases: TGTGCCAGCAGCGAGACGGACAGGGGGCTTTCACCCCTCCACTTT. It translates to CASSETDRGLSPLHF.

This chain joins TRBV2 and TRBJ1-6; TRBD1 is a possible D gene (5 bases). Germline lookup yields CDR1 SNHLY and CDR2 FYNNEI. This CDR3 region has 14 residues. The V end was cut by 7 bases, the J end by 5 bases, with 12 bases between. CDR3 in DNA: TGTGCCAGCACTAAGACAGTAAATAATTCACCCCTCCACTTT. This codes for CASTKTVNNSPLHF.